A single T cell receptor beta chain is shown here with its context. The antigen it binds to is not known. No base qualities exist here, and no much larger clone lies one base off it. From the cysteine through the phenylalanine, the CDR3 covers 14 amino acids. The sequence is cut down to CDR3 DNA, 42 bases in frame from base 1. The junction carries 12 bases between V and J, which are trimmed by 2 bases and 4 bases respectively. The germline V gene specifies SQVTM as CDR1 and ANQGSEA as CDR2. The source of the sample is a study of control samples from healthy donors and cancer patients (TCRdb year 2020). Preparation of the library involved the immunoSEQ multiplex PCR assay. The table was pulled from immuneACCESS by TCRdb, which kept in-frame rearrangements only. Such tables lose some clones; where checked, under half of the loss comes from unresolved V genes, and the rest has no known cause. This sample holds 150,000 or so clones; around 90% were observed only once. The top ten clonotypes cover approximately 12% of the sample.

This clonotype was obtained from a man in his thirties or forties in good health. The source material was blood. The chain was built from TRBV29-1 and TRBJ1-3; a confident D gene designation cannot be given. The DNA is as follows: TGCAGCGTTGAACGAGGGATCTCGGGAAACACCATATATTTT. It translates as CSVERGISGNTIYF.